These T cell receptor beta chains were read from a single sample in a study of blood T cell repertoires in COVID-19. Sequencing was performed with immunoSEQ multiplex PCR; in TCRdb, only in-frame clones are kept and a portion is missing. The profile shows approximately 250,000 clones, roughly nine tenths of them singletons. Material: peripheral blood. The receptors were sampled from a man aged 18-30 years with active or convalescent COVID-19. Each CDR3 is given with its conserved first and last residue. Fields, in order: D gene, clone size, J gene, V gene, CDR3 DNA, CDR3 protein. D genes are given only for firm matches. Not all rows give a size; the values are once, few, many and, for expanded clones, a class.

NA NA TRBJ2-5 TRBV29-1 TGCAGCGGGGCGATAAGGGAGACCCAGTACTTC CSGAIRETQYF
NA NA TRBJ1-2 TRBV2 TGTGCCAGCAGTGAAGGCCAGCCAGACATCTATGGCTACACCTTC CASSEGQPDIYGYTF
TRBD1 NA TRBJ1-2 TRBV18 TGTGCCAGCTCCCCCGGGACAGGGTCTGGCTACACCTTC CASSPGTGSGYTF
NA NA TRBJ2-1 TRBV11-1 TGTGCCAGCAGCTTAGATTCCGACAATGAGCAGTTCTTC CASSLDSDNEQFF
NA NA TRBJ1-1 TRBV7-9 TGTGCCAGCAGCTTAAGCAGGGAGGGAACTGAAGCTTTCTTT CASSLSREGTEAFF
TRBD1 NA TRBJ1-6 TRBV28 TGTGCCAGCAGTCCCGGGACAGCCAACAATTCACCCCTCCACTTT CASSPGTANNSPLHF
NA NA TRBJ1-2 TRBV28 TGTGCCAGCGGCCCCAGCTACACCTTC CASGPSYTF
TRBD1 NA TRBJ2-7 TRBV28 TGTGCCAGCAGTTCCGGGACAGGTCATTCCTCCTACGAGCAGTACTTC CASSSGTGHSSYEQYF
NA NA TRBJ1-1 TRBV7-9 TGTGCCAGCAGCTTAGGGGGACAAGCGGCCGTGGCTTTCTTT CASSLGGQAAVAFF
TRBD1 NA TRBJ1-6 TRBV28 TGTGCCAGCAGCCAGGGGGAATTCGGTTGGGATTCACCCCTCCACTTT CASSQGEFGWDSPLHF
TRBD2 NA TRBJ2-7 TRBV4-1 TGCGCCAGCAGCCAGGGGGGAGGGTATGAGCAGTACTTC CASSQGGGYEQYF
NA NA TRBJ1-2 TRBV28 TGTGCCAGCAGTTTAAAGGCCCAAGGGACATTCGGGACTGGCTACACCTTC CASSLKAQGTFGTGYTF
NA NA TRBJ2-4 TRBV5-1 TGCGCCAGCAGCCCCACCACAAATGGTGACATTCAGTACTTC CASSPTTNGDIQYF
NA NA TRBJ2-2 TRBV19 TGTGCCAGTAGTATAGATCAGGGCGGGGGCGCGTTAGCCGGGGAGCTGTTTTTT CASSIDQGGGALAGELFF
NA NA TRBJ1-2 TRBV9 TGTGCCAGCAGCCCGAGGGCCTCCTATGGCTACACCTTC CASSPRASYGYTF
NA NA TRBJ1-2 TRBV7-9 TGTGCCAGCAGGCCAAAAGCGGACAGTTACAACTATGGCTACACCTTC CASRPKADSYNYGYTF
TRBD1 NA TRBJ2-7 TRBV24-1 TGTGCCACCAGTGTGGGACAGGGGTACGAGCAGTACTTC CATSVGQGYEQYF
NA NA TRBJ2-2 TRBV7-2 TGTGCCACCTCCCGACAGAACACCGGGGAGCTGTTTTTT CATSRQNTGELFF
NA NA TRBJ2-2 TRBV9 TGTGCCAGCAGCGTATCAGTGGGTCTCTCGGACTCCAACACCGGGGAGCTGTTTTTT CASSVSVGLSDSNTGELFF
TRBD2 NA TRBJ2-7 TRBV5-1 TGCGCCAGCAGCCAGGGACTAGCGGGAGGGCCAAGAGAGCAGTACTTC CASSQGLAGGPREQYF
NA NA TRBJ2-7 TRBV10-2 TGCGCCAGCAGTGAGTTATACTACGAGCAGTACTTC CASSELYYEQYF
NA NA TRBJ1-2 TRBV19 TGTGCCAGTAGTCGCGGACAGTACTATGGCTACACCTTC CASSRGQYYGYTF
TRBD1 once TRBJ2-5 TRBV20-1 TGCAGTGCTAGTAGGGTCCAACCCAGGGGGCTGGACGAGACCCAGTACTTC CSASRVQPRGLDETQYF
TRBD1 NA TRBJ2-7 TRBV5-1 TGCGCCAGCAGCTTGGGCCAGGGGGCTAACGAGCAGTACTTC CASSLGQGANEQYF
TRBD1 NA TRBJ2-5 TRBV27 TGTGCCAGCAGCCGGGACAGGGGAATAAAGACCCAGTACTTC CASSRDRGIKTQYF
TRBD2 once TRBJ2-5 TRBV4-3 TGCGCCAGCAGCCAAGAGACTAGCGGGAGTATCCGGCAAGAGACCCAGTACTTC CASSQETSGSIRQETQYF
NA NA TRBJ1-5 TRBV19 TGTGCCAGTAGTATAGAGCTCAGGCAGGGCAATCAGCCCCAGCATTTT CASSIELRQGNQPQHF
NA NA TRBJ1-2 TRBV28 TGTGCCAGCAGTCTAAACAGGGCCAAATTCTATGGCTACACCTTC CASSLNRAKFYGYTF
TRBD1 NA TRBJ1-2 TRBV12-5 TGTGCTAGTGGTTGGACAGGGGGCTATGGCTACACCTTC CASGWTGGYGYTF
NA NA TRBJ2-7 TRBV2 TGTGCCAGCAGTGAACCTCTGGGCAGCTTATACGAGCAGTACTTC CASSEPLGSLYEQYF
NA NA TRBJ2-5 TRBV9 TGTGCCAGCAGCGTAGCGGGGTTCGGGGAGACCCAGTACTTC CASSVAGFGETQYF
TRBD1 NA TRBJ1-6 TRBV6-1 TGTGCCAGCAGTGAATGGACAGGGGCACGGTCACCCCTCCACTTT CASSEWTGARSPLHF
TRBD1 NA TRBJ1-1 TRBV19 TGTGCCAGTAGTGAACGCCGGGACAGGGACGCTTTCTTT CASSERRDRDAFF
NA NA TRBJ2-1 TRBV6-5 TGTGCCAGCAGTTATAGCCGCTCCTACAATGAGCAGTTCTTC CASSYSRSYNEQFF
NA NA TRBJ1-1 TRBV7-2 TGTGCCAGCAGCCCTCACACACAACGGGACACTGAAGCTTTCTTT CASSPHTQRDTEAFF
TRBD1 NA TRBJ1-2 TRBV10-3 TGTGCCATCAGCCCGGGACAGGGCAATTTTGGCTACACCTTC CAISPGQGNFGYTF
NA few TRBJ2-1 TRBV6-2/TRBV6-3 TGTGCCAGCAGTTATCTTGAGGGGGGGATCCAGTTCTTC CASSYLEGGIQFF
TRBD1 NA TRBJ1-5 TRBV18 TGTGCCAGCTCACCAGGGACAGGAACAAATCAGCCCCAGCATTTT CASSPGTGTNQPQHF
TRBD1 NA TRBJ2-1 TRBV5-1 TGCGCCAGCAGCTTACAGGGGCAGCACAATGAGCAGTTCTTC CASSLQGQHNEQFF
NA NA TRBJ2-6 TRBV9 TGTGCCAGCAGCCCACTCTCTGGGGCCAACGTCCTGACTTTC CASSPLSGANVLTF
NA NA TRBJ1-2 TRBV5-1 TGCGCCAGCAGCTTGGGGGACAACTCCTATGGCTACACCTTC CASSLGDNSYGYTF